The 17 T cell receptor beta chains given below trace back to one sample, sequenced in a study of PD-L1 blockade in urothelial cancer. The time point here: pretreatment peripheral blood. Generated by immunoSEQ multiplex PCR, the TCRdb table keeps only in-frame clones and is missing some. The sample gives approximately 90,000 clones, roughly 89% of which show up once; more than 2% is in the top ten. This specimen was PBMCs, taken around atezolizumab (anti-PD-L1) treatment. The receptors derive from a man between 60 and 70 years old with urothelial cancer.

The chain is built from TRBV5-4 and TRBJ2-3; D is perhaps TRBD1 (5 bases). Germline CDR1 SGHNT, CDR2 YYREEE (reference sequence). V lost 4 bases, J lost 5 bases, and 20 bases lay in between. The CDR3 has 16 residues. CDR3 residues: CASSGRGAAKKDTQYF. In nucleotides, the CDR3 is TGTGCCAGCAGCGGAAGGGGCGCGGCTAAGAAAGATACGCAGTATTTT.

This chain connects TRBV21-1 to TRBJ1-1; the table's D call of TRBD1 was not tested on the DNA. TRBV21-1 represents a pseudogene. The CDR3 loop spans 14 amino acids. The CDR3 is CASSKVRRATEAFF. The DNA of the CDR3 is TGTGCCAGCAGCAAAGTTCGCAGGGCCACTGAAGCTTTCTTT.

CDR3 DNA: TGCGCCAGCAGCGTGACAGTTATGAACACTGAAGCTTTCTTT. Its translation: CASSVTVMNTEAFF. V gene TRBV5-1 combines with J gene TRBJ1-1; possibly TRBD1 for D (5 bases). This CDR3 is 14 amino acids long. V lost 4 bases to trimming and J lost 0 bases, with 10 bases between them. Germline lookup yields CDR1 SGHRS and CDR2 YFSETQ.

This chain links TRBV6-5 with TRBJ2-2, with D hard to call. The germline V gene has CDR1 MNHEY and CDR2 SVGAGI. V shed 0 bases and J shed 3 bases, with 5 bases lying between them. CDR3 size: 14 residues. The DNA for the CDR3 is TGTGCCAGCAGTTACTCCGCGTACACCGGGGAGCTGTTTTTT. It yields the protein CASSYSAYTGELFF.

This chain links TRBV19 with TRBJ1-1; 9 bases agree with TRBD1. Germline V lookup: CDR1 LNHDA, CDR2 SQIVND (reference sequence). This CDR3 contains 15 residues. After removal of 7 bases from V and 2 bases from J, the junction contained 8 bases not matched to a gene. CDR3 sequence reads: CASTLWGQGNTEAFF. The CDR3 bases are TGTGCCAGTACTCTCTGGGGACAGGGTAACACTGAAGCTTTCTTT.

The chain employs TRBV6-1 and TRBJ2-3, with 9 bases identical to TRBD2. The CDR3 consists of 14 residues. CDR1 and CDR2 (germline): MNHNS, SASEGT. J was trimmed by 3 bases and V by 7 bases; bases with no gene match: 5. CDR3 sequence (DNA): TGTGCCAGCATTAGAGCGGGGGGAACAGATACGCAGTATTTT. Translated, it gives CASIRAGGTDTQYF.

The chain uses TRBV28 and TRBJ1-5; D remains unclear. CDR1 is MDHEN and CDR2 is SYDVKM in the germline V gene. CDR3 length equals 12 residues. V was cut by 7 bases and J by 1 base, with 5 bases left in between. The CDR3, as DNA: TGTGCCAGCACCTCGAGCAATCAGCCCCAGCATTTT. It encodes CASTSSNQPQHF. Full variable domain (missing parts from reference TRBV28 and TRBJ1-5): DVKVTQSSRYLVKRTGEKVFLECVQDMDHENMFWYRQDPGLGLRLIYFSYDVKMKEKGDIPEGYSVSREKKERFSLILESASTNQTSMYLCASTSSNQPQHFGDGTRLSIL.

The chain couples TRBV18 to TRBJ2-5; the match to TRBD2 covers 13 bases. CDR3 size: 17 residues. Germline V lookup: CDR1 KGHSH, CDR2 LQKENI. V trimming: 4 bases; J trimming: 2 bases; junction bases outside the gene matches: 7. Here the CDR3 reads CASSLGLAGAWQETQYF. The DNA for the CDR3 is TGTGCCAGCTCACTCGGACTAGCGGGAGCTTGGCAAGAGACCCAGTACTTC.

The V and J genes are TRBV9 and TRBJ2-3; 9 bases are shared with TRBD2. Losses at the gene ends were 3 bases for V and 6 bases for J; bases not matched to a gene: 8. Germline V gene data show CDR1 as SGDLS and CDR2 as YYNGEE. This CDR3 is 15 amino acids long. The CDR3 region is CASSGAGGAQDTQYF. CDR3 bases: TGTGCCAGCAGCGGGGCGGGGGGGGCCCAGGATACGCAGTATTTT.

The chain joins TRBV7-2 to TRBJ2-7; D unclear. CDR1 and CDR2 from the germline V gene are SGHTA and FQGNSA. The CDR3 is 15 amino acids. V lost 3 bases and J lost 1, with 13 bases in between. DNA for the CDR3: TGTGCCAGCAGCTTCCTCATCACTGGTTCCTACGAGCAGTACTTC. Residues: CASSFLITGSYEQYF. The whole variable domain, filled in from reference TRBV7-2 and TRBJ2-7, reads GAGVSQSPSNKVTEKGKDVELRCDPISGHTALYWYRQSLGQGLEFLIYFQGNSAPDKSGLPSDRFSAERTGGSVSTLTIQRTQQEDSAVYLCASSFLITGSYEQYFGPGTRLTVT.

The rearrangement links TRBV29-1 to TRBJ1-1; D unclear. The germline CDR1 and CDR2 sequences are SQVTM and ANQGSEA. CDR3 length: 13 amino acids. Trimming stripped 3 bases from V and 7 bases from J, with 15 bases between. CDR3 sequence: CSVDTGIVSEAFF. Here the CDR3 DNA reads TGCAGCGTTGATACGGGAATAGTCAGTGAAGCTTTCTTT.

This clone was counted only a few times. This sequence joins TRBV27 and TRBJ1-4, with 8 bases identical to TRBD1. CDR3 size: 15 residues. Germline lookup yields CDR1 MNHEY and CDR2 SMNVEV (reference sequence). The trim removed 5 bases at V and 5 bases at J, leaving 7 bases unmatched. The CDR3 here is CASSNRQGSNEKLFF. In DNA, the CDR3 is TGTGCCAGCAGTAACAGACAGGGGTCAAATGAAAAACTGTTTTTT.

This clone appeared once. V gene TRBV4-1 combines with J gene TRBJ2-1; D is undetermined. Trimming took off 1 base at V and 0 bases at J, with 13 bases between the two ends. Germline V gene data show CDR1 as MGHRA and CDR2 as YSYEKL. There are 17 residues in the CDR3. The CDR3 is CASSQVSYLSSYNEQFF. The CDR3 nucleotides are TGCGCCAGCAGCCAAGTTTCATACTTGAGCTCCTACAATGAGCAGTTCTTC.

The chain couples TRBV15 to TRBJ2-7; TRBD1 might be the D (5 bases). Germline V gene lookup returns CDR1 LNHNV and CDR2 YYDKDF (reference sequence). Trimming left V 1 base short and J 1 base short, with 8 bases between. The CDR3 is 14 amino acids. The CDR3 DNA reads as TGTGCCACCAGCAGAGCCCAGGGTTCCTACGAGCAGTACTTC. It encodes CATSRAQGSYEQYF.

The chain links TRBV4-3 to TRBJ2-5; 8 bases match TRBD2. Germline trimming cut 8 bases from V and 4 bases from J; bases unmatched to any gene: 12. The germline V gene encodes CDR1 LGHNA and CDR2 YSLEER. This CDR3 is 15 amino acids long. The CDR3: CASAFLAGTRETQYF. CDR3 nucleotides: TGCGCCAGCGCTTTTCTAGCGGGTACGCGAGAGACCCAGTACTTC.

This clone has more than one count but fewer than ten. The genes are TRBV9 and TRBJ1-2; tentatively, D is TRBD1 (5 bases). Germline CDR1 reads SGDLS; CDR2 reads YYNGEE. The V and J ends lost 0 bases and 0 bases respectively, with 12 bases between them. There are 16 residues in the CDR3. Here the CDR3 DNA reads TGTGCCAGCAGCGTAGGTGAACAGGCTTCTAACTATGGCTACACCTTC. It specifies CASSVGEQASNYGYTF.

The chain links TRBV7-8 to TRBJ1-3; D is possibly TRBD1 (5 bases). Germline V gene lookup returns CDR1 SGHVS and CDR2 FQNEAQ. CDR3 length: 16 residues. The V and J ends lost 1 base and 4 bases respectively, with 14 bases between them. The CDR3 region has the DNA TGTGCCAGCAGCTTAGTAATCCGGGGGACGGGAAACACCATATATTTT. It specifies CASSLVIRGTGNTIYF.